Listed below are T cell receptor beta chains from one sample, sequenced in a study of T cells in Graves' hyperthyroidism and ophthalmopathy. TCRdb re-called the multiplex PCR reads through MiXCR, storing one row per CDR3 protein. The table records a few hundred thousand distinct CDR3 sequences, approximately 14% of them present only once. Specimen: blood. Every receptor here comes from a woman under 40 with Graves' hyperthyroidism. Both conserved end residues are part of each CDR3. The D gene is left open where the match is weak. Rows give clone size only sometimes, using once, few, many, or a class for an expanded clone.

clone size	V gene	J gene	D gene	CDR3 DNA	CDR3 protein
-	TRBV10-1	TRBJ2-3	TRBD2	TGCGCCAGCAGTGCTAGCGGGATTGCAGATACGCAGTATTTT	CASSASGIADTQYF
many	TRBV20-1	TRBJ1-2	TRBD1	TGCAGTGCCCAATCTGGGACAGGGGCTGGCTACACCTTC	CSAQSGTGAGYTF
many	TRBV28	TRBJ2-7	TRBD1	TGTGCCAGCAGTGTCAATCCGGGACAGGGTTTCTCCGAGCAGTACTTC	CASSVNPGQGFSEQYF
many	TRBV5-1	TRBJ2-3	-	TGCGCCAGCAGCGCTCTTGGGGGAGCAGATACGCAGTATTTT	CASSALGGADTQYF
many	TRBV28	TRBJ2-1	-	TGTGCCAGCAGTTTAACAACAGGGTTCTATGAGCAGTTCTTC	CASSLTTGFYEQFF
many	TRBV2	TRBJ1-1	TRBD1	TGTGCCAGCAGAGAACAGGGGGCGCGCACTGAAGCTTTCTTT	CASREQGARTEAFF
-	TRBV7-2	TRBJ1-5	-	TGTGCCAGCAGCCCTAGCGGGCCCAATCAGCCCCAGCATTTT	CASSPSGPNQPQHF
many	TRBV18	TRBJ2-7	-	TGTGCCAGCTCACCTATACAGGGAGACCCCTACGAGCAGTACTTC	CASSPIQGDPYEQYF
-	TRBV27	TRBJ2-2	TRBD2	TGTGCCAGCAACCTTAGCGGGGACACCGGGGAGCTGTTTTTT	CASNLSGDTGELFF
many	TRBV27	TRBJ2-1	TRBD2	TGTGCCAGCATGGGGACTAGCGGGAGTCGGGGATTCAATGAGCAGTTCTTC	CASMGTSGSRGFNEQFF
many	TRBV7-2	TRBJ2-7	TRBD1	TGTGCCAGCAGCTTAGGAGGGGGCGCGGTCGAGCAGTACTTC	CASSLGGGAVEQYF
many	TRBV28	TRBJ2-7	-	TGTGCCAGCAGTTTATTGGTTATGTGGGGGCGGACCGACGCCTACGAGCAGTACTTC	CASSLLVMWGRTDAYEQYF
many	TRBV6-5	TRBJ2-7	-	TGTGCCAGCAGTTACTCGCATGCTGCGGCAGACTCCTACGAGCAGTACTTC	CASSYSHAAADSYEQYF
-	TRBV6-5	TRBJ2-7	TRBD2	TGTGCCAGCAGTTCCGTGTCGCGGGAGGACGAGCAGTACTTC	CASSSVSREDEQYF
many	TRBV6-1	TRBJ1-2	TRBD1	TGTGCCAGCAGTAATATCGGGACAGGGCGTAACTATGGCTACACCTTC	CASSNIGTGRNYGYTF
few	TRBV5-5	TRBJ2-3	-	TGTGCCAGCAGCTCACTCGGGCTCGGGGATACGCAGTATTTT	CASSSLGLGDTQYF
few	TRBV10-1	TRBJ2-3	-	TGCGCCAGCAGTGATAGTAATGCTTTAGGAGAAGACAGGACCCCAGATACGCAGTATTTT	CASSDSNALGEDRTPDTQYF
-	TRBV19	TRBJ2-3	-	TGTGCCAGTAGGTATTCTAGCACAGATACGCAGTATTTT	CASRYSSTDTQYF
-	TRBV28	TRBJ2-5	-	TGTGCCAGCAGCACACGACTGGCGGAGACCCAGTACTTC	CASSTRLAETQYF
-	TRBV24-1	TRBJ2-5	-	TGTGCCACCAGCTCGCAGATACAAGAGACCCAGTACTTC	CATSSQIQETQYF
many	TRBV27	TRBJ2-3	-	TGTGCCAGCAGTTTAGGGGGGCACGGACCAGATACGCAGTATTTT	CASSLGGHGPDTQYF
many	TRBV5-6	TRBJ2-5	TRBD2	TGTGCCAGCAGCCCGGCGGGGACTAGCCTACTCGGGATTGAGACCCAGTACTTC	CASSPAGTSLLGIETQYF
many	TRBV28	TRBJ2-7	TRBD2	TGTGCCAGCAGTCCCCCGGGGGGGCTCTACGAGCAGTACTTC	CASSPPGGLYEQYF
-	TRBV18	TRBJ2-1	TRBD2	TGTGCCAGCTCCCCGACTAGCGGGGACAATGAGCAGTTCTTC	CASSPTSGDNEQFF
many	TRBV3-1	TRBJ2-1	TRBD2	TGTGCCAGCAGCCCCCTGGTACTAGCGGGAAGGGGTGAGCAGTTCTTC	CASSPLVLAGRGEQFF
once	TRBV27	TRBJ2-3	-	TGTGCCAGCAGTCAGGACAAGGTCTCAGATACGCAGTATTTT	CASSQDKVSDTQYF
few	TRBV4-2	TRBJ2-1	TRBD2	TGTGCCAGCAGCCAGGAACTAGCGGGTCTCTACAATGAGCAGTTCTTC	CASSQELAGLYNEQFF
-	TRBV10-3	TRBJ2-3	-	TGTGCCATCGCCGTCTCCCGGGAGTCGGATACGCAGTATTTT	CAIAVSRESDTQYF
few	TRBV5-1	TRBJ2-7	TRBD1	TGCGCCAGCAGCGTGTGGGACAGGGCCTACGAGCAGTACTTC	CASSVWDRAYEQYF
few	TRBV5-1	TRBJ1-6	-	TGCGCCAGCCATGGGGGCGACAGAAGGGCTAATTCACCCCTCCACTTT	CASHGGDRRANSPLHF
few	TRBV7-9	TRBJ2-6	-	TGTGCCAGCAGCTTAGTACAGGGACCGATCTCTGAGGCCAACGTCCTGACTTTC	CASSLVQGPISEANVLTF
few	TRBV29-1	TRBJ1-2	-	TGCAGCGTCGAAGACAGAGATAAGGCTCACTACTATGGCTACACCTTC	CSVEDRDKAHYYGYTF
many	TRBV29-1	TRBJ2-1	TRBD2	TGCAGCGTTGAAGGGACTAGCGGGAGTCTGGCCTATGAGCAGTTCTTC	CSVEGTSGSLAYEQFF
few	TRBV27	TRBJ2-3	-	TGTGCCAGCAAACCTAGGACTGATACGCAGTATTTT	CASKPRTDTQYF
few	TRBV20-1	TRBJ1-2	TRBD1	TGCAGTGCAACGAGACAGGGTGGCGGCTACACCTTC	CSATRQGGGYTF
-	TRBV5-1	TRBJ2-7	TRBD1	TGCGCCAGCAGCTGGATACAGGGGAGCGACGAGCAGTACTTC	CASSWIQGSDEQYF
many	TRBV7-9	TRBJ2-1	-	TGTGCCAGCAGCTTAGCAGCGAGCTCCTACAATGAGCAGTTCTTC	CASSLAASSYNEQFF
-	TRBV29-1	TRBJ1-2	-	TGCAGCGTTTCGGGAGCCTATGGCTACACCTTC	CSVSGAYGYTF